This T cell receptor (beta chain) was retrieved from a study of blood T cell repertoires in COVID-19. This CDR3 is built from 15 residues. The junction had 8 bases not matched to a gene; V was cut back by 0 bases and J by 6 bases. Germline CDR1 and CDR2: SGHRS and YFSETQ. The authors' processing: Amplification from reference gene primers served as the basis for estimated nucleated cell counts. TCRdb's table, derived via immunoSEQ multiplex PCR, lists solely in-frame clones and lacks some. V, J and clone size were drawn from that table, and D and trimming were deduced from the DNA. The sample consists of a few hundred thousand clones, approximately 83% of them appearing once.

The chain combines TRBV5-1 with TRBJ1-2; 7 nucleotides line up with TRBD1. This clonotype was obtained from a man aged 30-40 years who had recovered from COVID-19. Sequencing was performed on PBMCs or T cells enriched from blood (not recorded which). CDR3 loop: CASSLVGGNRDGYTF. The DNA of the CDR3 is TGCGCCAGCAGCTTGGTAGGGGGCAATCGGGATGGCTACACCTTC.